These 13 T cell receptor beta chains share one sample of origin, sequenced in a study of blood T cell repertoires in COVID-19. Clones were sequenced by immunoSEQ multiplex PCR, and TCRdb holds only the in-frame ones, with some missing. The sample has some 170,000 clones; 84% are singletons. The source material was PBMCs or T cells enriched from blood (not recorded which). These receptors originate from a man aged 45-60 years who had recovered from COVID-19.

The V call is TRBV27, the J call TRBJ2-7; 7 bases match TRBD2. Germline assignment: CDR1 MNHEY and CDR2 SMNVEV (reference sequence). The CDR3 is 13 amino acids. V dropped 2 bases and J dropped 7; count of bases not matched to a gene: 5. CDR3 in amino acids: CASSLTGGKEQYF. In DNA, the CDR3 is TGTGCCAGCAGTTTAACGGGGGGTAAGGAGCAGTACTTC.

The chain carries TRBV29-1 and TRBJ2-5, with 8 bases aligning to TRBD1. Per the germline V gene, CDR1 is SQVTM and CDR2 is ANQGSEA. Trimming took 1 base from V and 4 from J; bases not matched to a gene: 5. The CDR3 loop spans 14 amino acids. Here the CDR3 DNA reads TGCAGCGTTGAAGTCTCACAGGGGGGAGAGACCCAGTACTTC. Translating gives CSVEVSQGGETQYF.

CDR3 coding DNA: TGTGCCAGCAGTTACAAAGGGACAGCGAACACTGAAGCTTTCTTT. Encoded protein: CASSYKGTANTEAFF. V is TRBV6-5 and J is TRBJ1-1; 7 nucleotides align to TRBD1. The CDR3 contains 15 residues. Germline loops: CDR1 MNHEY, CDR2 SVGAGI. V trimming: 2 bases; J trimming: 1 base; junction bases outside the gene matches: 4.

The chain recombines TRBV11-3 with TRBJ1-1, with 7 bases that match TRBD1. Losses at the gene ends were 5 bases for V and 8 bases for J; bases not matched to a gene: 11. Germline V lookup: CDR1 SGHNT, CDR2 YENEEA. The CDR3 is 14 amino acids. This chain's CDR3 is CASSPHRGSSEAFF. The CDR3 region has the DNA TGTGCCAGCAGCCCCCACAGGGGATCAAGCGAAGCTTTCTTT.

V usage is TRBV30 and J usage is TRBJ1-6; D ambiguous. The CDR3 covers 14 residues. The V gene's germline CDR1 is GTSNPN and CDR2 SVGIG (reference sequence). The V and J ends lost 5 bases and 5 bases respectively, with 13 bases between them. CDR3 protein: CAWARQANNSPLHF. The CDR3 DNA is TGTGCCTGGGCAAGGCAGGCAAATAATTCACCCCTCCACTTT.

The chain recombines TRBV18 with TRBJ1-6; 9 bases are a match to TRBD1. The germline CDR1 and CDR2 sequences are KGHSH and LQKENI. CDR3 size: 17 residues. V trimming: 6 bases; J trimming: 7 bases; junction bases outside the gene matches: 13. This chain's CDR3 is CASSRPGQGTRNSPLHF. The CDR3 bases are TGTGCCAGCTCGCGTCCGGGACAGGGTACGCGGAATTCACCCCTCCACTTT.

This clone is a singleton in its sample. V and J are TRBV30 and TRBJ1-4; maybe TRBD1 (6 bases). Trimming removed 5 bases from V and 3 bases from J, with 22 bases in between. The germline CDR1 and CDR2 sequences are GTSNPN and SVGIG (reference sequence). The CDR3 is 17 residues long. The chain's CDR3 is CAWATGQQKRANEKLFF. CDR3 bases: TGTGCCTGGGCAACGGGACAACAAAAGAGGGCTAATGAAAAACTGTTTTTT.

DNA of the CDR3: TGTGCCAGCAGTGAGAGGGGACAGGGAGCGGGATCTAACTATGGCTACACCTTC. It encodes CASSERGQGAGSNYGYTF. The J gene is TRBJ1-2, the V gene TRBV2; TRBD1 matches at 9 bases. CDR1 is SNHLY, CDR2 FYNNEI, per germline. With V trimmed by 3 bases and J by 0 bases, 11 bases remained unmatched. This CDR3 is built from 18 residues.

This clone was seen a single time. CDR3 protein: CASSLRAGTGRGGNEQFF. The DNA of the CDR3 is TGTGCCAGCAGTTTAAGGGCCGGGACAGGGCGGGGAGGCAATGAGCAGTTCTTC. The genes are TRBV28 and TRBJ2-1; 9 bases align to TRBD1. The CDR3 consists of 18 residues. Trimming at V came to 2 bases and at J to 6 bases, leaving 14 bases not matched to a gene. Germline lookup yields CDR1 MDHEN and CDR2 SYDVKM. Drawing the rest from reference TRBV28 and TRBJ2-1, the complete variable domain is DVKVTQSSRYLVKRTGEKVFLECVQDMDHENMFWYRQDPGLGLRLIYFSYDVKMKEKGDIPEGYSVSREKKERFSLILESASTNQTSMYLCASSLRAGTGRGGNEQFFGPGTRLTVL.

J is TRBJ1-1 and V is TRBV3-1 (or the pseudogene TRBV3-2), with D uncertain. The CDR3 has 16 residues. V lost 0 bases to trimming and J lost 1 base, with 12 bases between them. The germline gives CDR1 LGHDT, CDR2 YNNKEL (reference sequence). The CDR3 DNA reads TGTGCCAGCAGCCAAGATTCACGGGTGTGGAACACTGAAGCTTTCTTT. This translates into CASSQDSRVWNTEAFF.

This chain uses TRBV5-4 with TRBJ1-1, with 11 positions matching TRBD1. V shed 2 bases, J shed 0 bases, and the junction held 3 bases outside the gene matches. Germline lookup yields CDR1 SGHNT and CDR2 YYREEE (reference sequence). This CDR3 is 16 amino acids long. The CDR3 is CASSFGQGAMNTEAFF. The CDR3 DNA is TGTGCCAGCAGCTTTGGACAGGGGGCGATGAACACTGAAGCTTTCTTT.

The CDR3 is CASSKVGQGGYEQYF. The CDR3 DNA reads as TGTGCCAGCAGCAAAGTCGGTCAGGGTGGGTACGAGCAGTACTTC. The J gene is TRBJ2-7, the V gene TRBV21-1; the table's D call TRBD1 went unverified against the DNA. TRBV21-1 is described as a pseudogene. This CDR3 is built from 15 residues.

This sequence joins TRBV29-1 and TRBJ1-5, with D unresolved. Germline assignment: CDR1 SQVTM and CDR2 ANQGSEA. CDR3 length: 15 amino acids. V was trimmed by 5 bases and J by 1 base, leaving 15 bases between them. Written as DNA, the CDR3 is TGCAGCGTTCAGGACGGGTCGGGGAGCAATCAGCCCCAGCATTTT. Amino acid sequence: CSVQDGSGSNQPQHF.